This TCR beta chain is from a study of blood T cell repertoires in COVID-19. Per the authors' pipeline: Reference gene primer amplification gave nucleated cell count estimates. Repertoires were generated with immunoSEQ multiplex PCR, while TCRdb's copy carries only in-frame clones and drops some. D and trimming were read from the DNA, whereas the V and J calls and clone size are those reported in that table. The repertoire holds roughly 150,000 clones, with around 89% as singletons. The CDR3 covers 14 residues. J lost 2 bases, V lost 3 bases, and 4 bases had no gene match. CDR1 MNHEY and CDR2 SMNVEV come from the germline V gene (reference sequence).

Sequencing input: peripheral blood. The source is a man aged 50 to 60 who had recovered from COVID-19. V and J are TRBV27 and TRBJ2-7; 7 bases agree with TRBD2. CDR3 DNA sequence: TGTGCCAGCAGTTTTGCAAGCGGGGCCTACGAGCAGTACTTC. This encodes CASSFASGAYEQYF.